This record concerns one T cell receptor beta chain sequence. It lacks a known antigen. The input lacks base qualities; no much larger clone sits a single base away. This sample is drawn from a study of T cell responses to AZD1222 COVID-19 vaccine (dated by TCRdb to the early 2020s). The study in broad terms: AZD1222 recipients whose second dose came at about 4 weeks and those whose second dose came at about 12 weeks were combined into one group, since spike-specific TCR depth and breadth did not differ between the two schedules. Enrollment into the trials was organized by age into subgroups of 18-55, 56-69 and 70-plus years, and those subgroups contained about 160, 30 and 59 TCR-sequenced participants, respectively. TCR sequencing covered some 240 trial participants: 207 given two doses of AZD1222 and 26 given two doses of MenACWY control vaccine. Study-level results and caveats: Participants were mostly white British, with more females than males. The authors suggested clonal diversity may have been underestimated. CD4 TCRs associated with the vaccine covered the entire spike protein, and the dominant responses were in regions 160-218 and 743-854. No day 14 peak-response samples were available, so repertoires were characterized only after the peak T cell response. Only six AZD1222 recipients were SARS-CoV-2 seropositive at baseline, limiting conclusions about previously exposed vaccinees. Reportedly, almost half of the unique spike-specific TCRs recognized epitopes lying outside the regions that are mutated in the B.1.351 and B.1.1.7 variants. The 56-69-year group was small, and its depth increase did not reach significance, likely because of low power. After two AZD1222 doses, both the breadth and the depth of spike-specific TCRs were significantly higher than at day 0 and than in MenACWY recipients.

Its CDR3 holds 16 amino acids, cysteine through phenylalanine. Only CDR3 DNA is held: 48 bases, read in frame from base 1. The germline V and J ends show losses of 6 bases and 1 base respectively, and no gene match explains 9 bases of the junction. As encoded in the germline V gene (reference sequence), CDR1 is PRHDT while CDR2 is FYEKMQ. The time point label on this specimen signifies: baseline before first vaccination. Vaccinee samples were obtained from the UK trials COV001 and COV002, which included a single-blind randomized controlled phase 2/3 trial of AZD1222 (ChAdOx1 nCoV-19) in healthy adults. For TCRbeta chain sequencing, PBMC samples from trial participants were taken at day 0 and at day 28 after the second dose. The CDR3 regions of human TCRbeta chains were subjected to immunosequencing. The paper's processing steps were these. TCRs in the repertoires were compared against a reference library of SARS-CoV-2-specific TCRs that had been generated with the MIRA antigen-specificity platform. Breadth was defined as the fraction of unique TCRs that were SARS-CoV-2-associated. Depth was defined as the fraction of total T cells that were SARS-CoV-2-associated. Using the MIRA data, each spike-specific TCR was mapped to the spike region that the TCR reacts to and placed in a CD4 or CD8 class. Log10-transformed breadth and depth values were compared by one-way ANOVA with Sidak's multiple comparisons tests. Here the immuneACCESS table is served through TCRdb, limited to in-frame sequences with V and J called. Missing clones are a known gap in these copies; in checked studies unresolved V genes cover under half, and the rest lacks a known reason. V and J calls and clone size are those listed in that table; D and trimming were worked out from the DNA. Within this sample are more than 130,000 clones, with less than 95% of them counted one time only. The top ten clones comprise approximately 3.6% of the sample.

The TCR sequence derives from an adult in good health. The starting material was peripheral blood, obtained on day 0 of AZD1222 vaccination. In this chain, TRBV13 is recombined with TRBJ1-1, with TRBD1 identical over 9 junction bases. The DNA is TGTGCCAGCAGGGGGGACAGGGCACAATCGAACACTGAAGCTTTCTTT. It specifies CASRGDRAQSNTEAFF.